These 6 T cell receptor beta chains share one sample of origin, sequenced in a study of long-term antiretroviral therapy in people with HIV. Sequencing used immunoSEQ v3.0 at survey level. The method was immunoSEQ multiplex PCR; TCRdb's version includes in-frame clones alone and lacks a portion of them. The repertoire holds 20,000 to 30,000 clones, with roughly 96% as singletons. The input for sequencing was unsorted PBMCs, taken just over 4.8 years after starting antiretroviral therapy. The receptor set was obtained from a woman aged 45-60 years with HIV.

The rearrangement uses TRBV25-1 and TRBJ1-1, with 7 bases that match TRBD1. After removal of 4 bases from V and 5 bases from J, the junction contained 10 bases not matched to a gene. Germline V CDR1 and CDR2: MGHDK, SYGVNS. This CDR3 is built from 15 residues. CDR3 nucleotides: TGTGCCAGCAGTGCACACAGGGGAGGGAGTACTGAAGCTTTCTTT. Translating gives CASSAHRGGSTEAFF.

A single count supports this clone. This chain connects TRBV27 to TRBJ2-7; 13 bases align to TRBD2. CDR1 and CDR2 from the germline V gene are MNHEY and SMNVEV (reference sequence). V dropped 5 bases and J dropped 2; count of bases not matched to a gene: 6. The CDR3 sequence is 16 residues long. The CDR3 spells CASSGLAGEVAYEQYF. DNA of the CDR3: TGTGCCAGCAGTGGACTAGCGGGAGAAGTCGCCTACGAGCAGTACTTC.

The chain uses TRBV5-1 and TRBJ2-7, with D maybe TRBD1 (6 bases). Looked up from germline, CDR1 is SGHRS and CDR2 is YFSETQ. The CDR3 is made up of 14 amino acids. Between the trimmed V and J ends, which lost 0 bases and 1 base, there was a span of 8 bases. CDR3 amino acids: CASSLGQDSYEQYF. The CDR3 DNA sequence: TGCGCCAGCAGCTTGGGACAGGATTCCTACGAGCAGTACTTC.

This rearrangement joins TRBV6-6 to TRBJ1-2; no firm D call. Germline assignment: CDR1 MNHNY and CDR2 SVGAGI (reference sequence). V lost 2 bases and J lost 6, with 4 bases in between. The CDR3 runs to 11 residues. The CDR3 region is CASSYNDGYTF. The CDR3 DNA reads as TGTGCCAGCAGTTACAACGATGGCTACACCTTC.

V gene TRBV4-3 combines with J gene TRBJ2-3; D remains ambiguous. Germline V CDR1 and CDR2: LGHNA, YSLEER. Deletions cut 0 bases from V and 4 bases from J, with 17 bases between. This CDR3 contains 17 residues. CDR3 loop: CASSQDLRWMIADTQYF. DNA for the CDR3: TGCGCCAGCAGCCAAGATCTACGTTGGATGATAGCAGATACGCAGTATTTT.

The V call is TRBV11-1, the J call TRBJ1-1; D gene unclear. CDR3 length equals 14 residues. In germline, CDR1 is SGHAT, CDR2 FQDESV (reference sequence). Trimming removed 10 bases at V and 1 base at J, with 16 bases between. CDR3 DNA sequence: TGTGCCACGGAGTGGGGTCGTGGGAACACTGAAGCTTTCTTT. Translation gives CATEWGRGNTEAFF.